Listed below are T cell receptor beta chains from one sample, sequenced in a study of cytomegalovirus exposure and HLA in healthy donors. The method was immunoSEQ multiplex PCR; TCRdb's version includes in-frame clones alone and lacks a portion of them. The top ten hold roughly 3.5% of the sample, which has some 180,000 clones, 77% seen once. Sequenced input: PBMCs. The origin of the receptors is a woman aged 55-70 years in good health and CMV-seropositive. The CDR3 runs from the conserved cysteine through the conserved F or W. D genes are given only for firm matches. Some rows have no size entry. The others give once, few or many, or a class for an expanded clone.

v_gene: TRBV5-4
d_gene: TRBD1
j_gene: TRBJ2-7
abundance: NA
CDR3nt: TGTGCCAGCAGCCCAGGACAGGGGAGCTACGAGCAGTACTTC
CDR3aa: CASSPGQGSYEQYF

v_gene: TRBV18
d_gene: NA
j_gene: TRBJ2-3
abundance: NA
CDR3nt: TGTGCCAGCTCACCCGCAGGGTTGGGTGCAGATACGCAGTATTTT
CDR3aa: CASSPAGLGADTQYF

v_gene: TRBV28
d_gene: NA
j_gene: TRBJ2-7
abundance: once
CDR3nt: TGTGCCAGCAGCCGACCAGGGATTAAGGGGTCCTACGAGCAGTACTTC
CDR3aa: CASSRPGIKGSYEQYF

v_gene: TRBV4-2
d_gene: TRBD2
j_gene: TRBJ2-3
abundance: once
CDR3nt: TGTGCCAGCAGCCAAGCGACTAGGACTAGCGGGGGGCCAACAGATACGCAGTATTTT
CDR3aa: CASSQATRTSGGPTDTQYF

v_gene: TRBV2
d_gene: NA
j_gene: TRBJ1-1
abundance: few
CDR3nt: TGTGCCAGCGGAAGGGAAGGCCGGGGGGCTGAAGCTTTCTTT
CDR3aa: CASGREGRGAEAFF

v_gene: TRBV2
d_gene: NA
j_gene: TRBJ2-5
abundance: NA
CDR3nt: TGTGCCAGCAGTGGCTCGGGACACGAGAAAGAGACCCAGTACTTC
CDR3aa: CASSGSGHEKETQYF

v_gene: TRBV4-1
d_gene: NA
j_gene: TRBJ1-2
abundance: NA
CDR3nt: TGCGCCAGCAGCCAAGCCGGGGTTAACTATGGCTACACCTTC
CDR3aa: CASSQAGVNYGYTF

v_gene: TRBV7-2
d_gene: NA
j_gene: TRBJ1-1
abundance: NA
CDR3nt: TGTGCCAGCAGTAATACAGTAAACACTGAAGCTTTCTTT
CDR3aa: CASSNTVNTEAFF

v_gene: TRBV15
d_gene: NA
j_gene: TRBJ1-1
abundance: NA
CDR3nt: TGTGCCACCAGCTTTTTGAGCCCCCCGAATGAAGCTTTCTTT
CDR3aa: CATSFLSPPNEAFF

v_gene: TRBV27
d_gene: TRBD1
j_gene: TRBJ1-1
abundance: NA
CDR3nt: TGTGCCAGCAGTTTAAGGGTTACAGGGGACGCTTTCTTT
CDR3aa: CASSLRVTGDAFF

v_gene: TRBV5-1
d_gene: TRBD2
j_gene: TRBJ2-5
abundance: NA
CDR3nt: TGCGCCAGCAGCTTGATGGGACTATCTCAAGAGACCCAGTACTTC
CDR3aa: CASSLMGLSQETQYF

v_gene: TRBV5-8
d_gene: NA
j_gene: TRBJ2-7
abundance: NA
CDR3nt: TGTGCCAGCAGCTTTGGACTCACCCGGGGCTACGAGCAGTACTTC
CDR3aa: CASSFGLTRGYEQYF

v_gene: TRBV10-3
d_gene: NA
j_gene: TRBJ2-2
abundance: NA
CDR3nt: TGTGCCATCAGTGAGATTGTCGGGTCCACCGGGGAGCTGTTTTTT
CDR3aa: CAISEIVGSTGELFF

v_gene: TRBV28
d_gene: NA
j_gene: TRBJ2-6
abundance: NA
CDR3nt: TGTGCCAGCAGTTTATGGGGGGGAAGTGGGGCCAACGTCCTGACTTTC
CDR3aa: CASSLWGGSGANVLTF

v_gene: TRBV30
d_gene: NA
j_gene: TRBJ2-7
abundance: NA
CDR3nt: TGTGCCTGGAGTCCGGGCTCCTACGAGCAGTACTTC
CDR3aa: CAWSPGSYEQYF

v_gene: TRBV29-1
d_gene: NA
j_gene: TRBJ2-7
abundance: NA
CDR3nt: TGCAGCGTTGATCACGGAATCGGGGACGAGCAGTACTTC
CDR3aa: CSVDHGIGDEQYF

v_gene: TRBV11-2
d_gene: NA
j_gene: TRBJ1-2
abundance: few
CDR3nt: TGTGCCAGCAGATCTGTTGGAGGGCCCTATGGCTACACCTTC
CDR3aa: CASRSVGGPYGYTF

v_gene: TRBV6-1
d_gene: NA
j_gene: TRBJ2-2
abundance: NA
CDR3nt: TGTGCCAGCAGTGGGGGACTTCCCACCGGGGAGCTGTTTTTT
CDR3aa: CASSGGLPTGELFF

v_gene: TRBV28
d_gene: NA
j_gene: TRBJ2-7
abundance: NA
CDR3nt: TGTGCCAGCAGTCCGTGGTCCGTCGGAGAGAACGAGCAGTACTTC
CDR3aa: CASSPWSVGENEQYF

v_gene: TRBV9
d_gene: NA
j_gene: TRBJ2-3
abundance: NA
CDR3nt: TGTGCCAGCAGCGGAGACACAGATACGCAGTATTTT
CDR3aa: CASSGDTDTQYF

v_gene: TRBV4-1
d_gene: NA
j_gene: TRBJ2-1
abundance: NA
CDR3nt: TGCGCCAGCAGCCAAGATCACTACCAAAGAATCTACAATGAGCAGTTCTTC
CDR3aa: CASSQDHYQRIYNEQFF

v_gene: TRBV9
d_gene: TRBD1
j_gene: TRBJ2-7
abundance: NA
CDR3nt: TGTGCCAGCAGCGTAGAAGGACAGGGATGGGGCGAGCAGTACTTC
CDR3aa: CASSVEGQGWGEQYF

v_gene: TRBV19
d_gene: TRBD1
j_gene: TRBJ2-2
abundance: NA
CDR3nt: TGTGCCAGTAGCCCCAGGACAGGGATCGGGGAGCTGTTTTTT
CDR3aa: CASSPRTGIGELFF

v_gene: TRBV30
d_gene: TRBD1
j_gene: TRBJ1-1
abundance: NA
CDR3nt: TGTGCCTGGAGTAGGGACAGGGTGAACACTGAAGCTTTCTTT
CDR3aa: CAWSRDRVNTEAFF

v_gene: TRBV5-4
d_gene: TRBD2
j_gene: TRBJ2-7
abundance: NA
CDR3nt: TGTGCCAGCAGTATTAAGCGGGGCTCCTCCTACGAGCAGTACTTC
CDR3aa: CASSIKRGSSYEQYF

v_gene: TRBV19
d_gene: NA
j_gene: TRBJ2-7
abundance: NA
CDR3nt: TGTGCCAGTAGTATCGGGTATGACGGGTACGAGCAGTACTTC
CDR3aa: CASSIGYDGYEQYF

v_gene: TRBV4-2
d_gene: NA
j_gene: TRBJ2-7
abundance: NA
CDR3nt: TGTGCCAGCAGCCGAACAGGTTCCTACGAGCAGTACTTC
CDR3aa: CASSRTGSYEQYF